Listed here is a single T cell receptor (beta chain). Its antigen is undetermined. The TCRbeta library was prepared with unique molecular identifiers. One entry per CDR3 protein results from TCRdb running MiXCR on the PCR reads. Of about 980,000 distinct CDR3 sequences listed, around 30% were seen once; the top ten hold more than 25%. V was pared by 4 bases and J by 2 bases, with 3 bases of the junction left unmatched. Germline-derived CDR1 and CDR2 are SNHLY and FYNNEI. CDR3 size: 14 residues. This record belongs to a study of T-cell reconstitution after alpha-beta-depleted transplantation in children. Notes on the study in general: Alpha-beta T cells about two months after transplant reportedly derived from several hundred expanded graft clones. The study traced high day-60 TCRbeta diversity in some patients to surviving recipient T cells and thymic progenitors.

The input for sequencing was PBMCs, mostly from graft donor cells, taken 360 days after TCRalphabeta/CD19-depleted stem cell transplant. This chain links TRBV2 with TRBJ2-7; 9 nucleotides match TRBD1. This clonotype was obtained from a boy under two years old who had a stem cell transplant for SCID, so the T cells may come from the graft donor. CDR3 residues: CASSGDRDPYEQYF. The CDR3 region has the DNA TGTGCCAGCAGTGGGGACAGGGACCCCTACGAGCAGTACTTC.